These T cell receptor beta chains were read from a single sample in a study of blood T cell repertoires in COVID-19. The data were produced by immunoSEQ multiplex PCR, yet TCRdb's version contains in-frame clones alone and is incomplete. The data show tens of thousands of clones, about nine tenths seen once. The sample consisted of peripheral blood. The receptor set was obtained from a man aged 45-65 years with active or convalescent COVID-19. CDR3s include the opening cysteine and the closing phenylalanine or tryptophan. D genes are given only for firm matches. Rows give clone size only sometimes, using once, few, many, or a class for an expanded clone.

J gene	clone size	V gene	D gene	CDR3 protein	CDR3 DNA
TRBJ2-2	.	TRBV5-1	.	CASSLSGLSTGELFF	TGCGCCAGCAGCTTGAGCGGTTTGAGCACCGGGGAGCTGTTTTTT
TRBJ1-1	.	TRBV19	TRBD1	CASSTWDRGQGTEAFF	TGTGCCAGTAGTACCTGGGACAGGGGGCAAGGGACTGAAGCTTTCTTT
TRBJ2-1	.	TRBV11-3	.	CASSLAAKADEQFF	TGTGCCAGCAGCTTGGCGGCCAAGGCCGATGAGCAGTTCTTC
TRBJ1-5	.	TRBV2	TRBD1	CASSETAGRDRVEHF	TGTGCCAGCAGTGAAACGGCTGGCCGGGACAGGGTAGAGCATTTT
TRBJ2-1	once	TRBV24-1	TRBD2	CATSDQDGLASYIQFF	TGTGCCACCAGTGACCAAGACGGACTAGCGTCATATATTCAGTTCTTC
TRBJ1-1	.	TRBV5-1	TRBD1	CASSPGTGSSEAFF	TGCGCCAGCAGCCCGGGGACAGGGAGCTCAGAAGCTTTCTTT
TRBJ1-5	.	TRBV15	.	CATSGPGLGTNQPQHF	TGTGCCACCAGCGGACCGGGACTGGGGACTAATCAGCCCCAGCATTTT
TRBJ2-2	.	TRBV25-1	.	CASRKQGNTGELFF	TGTGCCAGCAGGAAACAGGGGAACACCGGGGAGCTGTTTTTT
TRBJ1-1	.	TRBV19	.	CASSMGRNTEAFF	TGTGCCAGTAGTATGGGGAGGAACACTGAAGCTTTCTTT
TRBJ1-2	.	TRBV14	.	CASSLLGHNYGYTF	TGTGCCAGCAGCCTATTGGGCCATAACTATGGCTACACCTTC
TRBJ2-2	.	TRBV10-1	TRBD2	CASSVGLAGYTGELFF	TGCGCCAGCAGTGTTGGACTAGCGGGATACACCGGGGAGCTGTTTTTT
TRBJ2-1	once	TRBV27	.	CASSFRRQVTKHQPSQFF	TGTGCCAGCAGTTTTCGGAGACAGGTCACAAAACATCAACCATCGCAGTTCTTC
TRBJ1-5	.	TRBV2	.	CASSSPTTPTRPQHF	TGTGCCAGCAGTTCTCCTACTACCCCCACTCGACCCCAGCATTTT
TRBJ2-2	.	TRBV4-3	.	CASSQNAGINTGELFF	TGCGCCAGCAGCCAAAACGCAGGGATCAACACCGGGGAGCTGTTTTTT
TRBJ1-4	.	TRBV19	TRBD1	CASSAVQGMDEKLFF	TGTGCCAGTAGTGCCGTACAGGGGATGGATGAAAAACTGTTTTTT
TRBJ1-4	.	TRBV5-6	TRBD1	CASSHGQGLGEKLFF	TGTGCCAGCAGCCATGGACAGGGGTTAGGGGAAAAACTGTTTTTT
TRBJ1-2	.	TRBV15	TRBD1	CATSRRLQGEGGYTF	TGTGCCACCAGCAGGCGATTACAGGGGGAAGGTGGCTACACCTTC
TRBJ2-1	.	TRBV7-7	TRBD2	CASSPGTSGGMGEQFF	TGTGCCAGCAGCCCAGGGACTAGCGGGGGTATGGGTGAGCAGTTCTTC
TRBJ1-3	.	TRBV10-3	TRBD1	CAISRGQAGNTIYF	TGTGCCATCTCCAGGGGGCAGGCTGGAAACACCATATATTTT
TRBJ2-4	.	TRBV5-1	TRBD1	CASSSTGEWGKNIQYF	TGCGCCAGCAGCTCTACAGGGGAGTGGGGCAAAAACATTCAGTACTTC
TRBJ2-1	.	TRBV27	TRBD2	CASRNSGLAGSEQFF	TGTGCCAGCAGGAATTCAGGACTAGCGGGCAGTGAGCAGTTCTTC
TRBJ1-5	.	TRBV28	.	CASSPLRVRNQPQHF	TGTGCCAGCAGTCCATTGCGGGTCCGCAATCAGCCCCAGCATTTT
TRBJ1-6	.	TRBV11-3	TRBD1	CASEGPGQGNNSPLHF	TGTGCCAGCGAAGGTCCGGGACAGGGTAACAATTCACCCCTCCACTTT
TRBJ1-5	.	TRBV24-1	TRBD1	CATARQGDNQPQHF	TGTGCCACCGCCCGTCAGGGGGACAATCAGCCCCAGCATTTT
TRBJ1-2	.	TRBV18	.	CASSPTQVANYGYTF	TGTGCCAGCTCGCCAACCCAGGTTGCTAACTATGGCTACACCTTC
TRBJ2-2	once	TRBV6-5	TRBD1	CASSRRQGPGELFF	TGTGCCAGCAGCCGAAGACAGGGGCCCGGGGAGCTGTTTTTT
TRBJ2-1	.	TRBV5-1	TRBD2	CASSFAPGSYGGRGVNEQFF	TGCGCCAGCAGCTTCGCACCCGGGTCTTATGGCGGGAGAGGCGTCAATGAGCAGTTCTTC
TRBJ2-3	.	TRBV11-2	.	CATAWGHNPDTQYF	TGTGCCACCGCTTGGGGACATAATCCGGATACGCAGTATTTT
TRBJ1-2	.	TRBV30	TRBD1	CALHRGLRYGYTF	TGTGCTCTACACAGGGGGCTTCGATATGGCTACACCTTC
TRBJ1-1	.	TRBV4-1	TRBD1	CASSNRDRAITEAFF	TGCGCCAGCAGCAATAGAGACAGGGCGATCACTGAAGCTTTCTTT
TRBJ1-2	few	TRBV11-2	TRBD1	CASSLAGRQGSATF	TGTGCCAGCAGCTTAGCGGGCCGACAGGGGTCTGCCACCTTC
TRBJ2-5	.	TRBV2	.	CASSVLASIGRETQYF	TGTGCCAGCAGTGTTCTAGCGTCAATCGGCCGAGAGACCCAGTACTTC
TRBJ1-5	.	TRBV2	.	CASTGQLNQPQHF	TGTGCCAGCACCGGACAGCTCAATCAGCCCCAGCATTTT
TRBJ1-3	.	TRBV11-3	.	CASSLGHGNTIYF	TGTGCCAGCAGCCTAGGACACGGAAACACCATATATTTT
TRBJ2-2	.	TRBV29-1	.	CSVELFGFRTGELFF	TGCAGCGTTGAGTTATTTGGCTTTCGAACCGGGGAGCTGTTTTTT
TRBJ2-5	.	TRBV11-1	TRBD1	CASSLGTAQETQYF	TGTGCCAGCAGTTTAGGGACAGCTCAAGAGACCCAGTACTTC
TRBJ1-2	.	TRBV29-1	TRBD1	CSVYPRQGSGYTF	TGCAGCGTTTACCCGAGACAGGGATCTGGCTACACCTTC
TRBJ2-5	.	TRBV11-2	.	CASSYSGSKQTQYF	TGTGCCAGCAGCTATAGTGGTAGCAAACAGACCCAGTACTTC
TRBJ1-5	.	TRBV30	.	CAWSEDGEGQPQHF	TGTGCCTGGAGTGAAGATGGGGAGGGTCAGCCCCAGCATTTT
TRBJ2-7	.	TRBV19	.	CASSMGGLLGPGEQYF	TGTGCCAGTAGTATGGGGGGACTCCTGGGCCCTGGCGAGCAGTACTTC
TRBJ2-2	.	TRBV7-9	.	CASSLRSTGELFF	TGTGCCAGCAGCTTAAGGAGCACCGGGGAGCTGTTTTTT
TRBJ2-2	.	TRBV4-1	TRBD1	CASSQGGRTGYTGELFF	TGCGCCAGCAGCCAAGGTGGCCGGACAGGGTACACCGGGGAGCTGTTTTTT
TRBJ2-7	.	TRBV28	TRBD2	CASSGLALNYEQYF	TGTGCCAGCAGTGGACTAGCGCTAAACTACGAGCAGTACTTC
TRBJ1-4	.	TRBV18	.	CASSPSRVETNEKLFF	TGTGCCAGCTCACCAAGCAGGGTTGAAACTAATGAAAAACTGTTTTTT
TRBJ2-3	.	TRBV10-2	TRBD2	CASRPTSGAGGPFLGNTQYF	TGCGCCAGCAGACCCACCTCGGGGGCGGGGGGGCCTTTCTTAGGGAATACGCAGTATTTT
TRBJ1-3	.	TRBV24-1	.	CATSDPQNSGNTIYF	TGTGCCACCAGTGACCCACAGAACTCTGGAAACACCATATATTTT
TRBJ2-6	.	TRBV19	TRBD1	CASSSTGVGANVLTF	TGTGCCAGTTCATCGACAGGGGTTGGGGCCAACGTCCTGACTTTC
TRBJ2-3	once	TRBV5-1	.	CASSLDPGSLTDTQYF	TGCGCCAGCAGCTTGGATCCAGGTTCATTAACAGATACGCAGTATTTT
TRBJ2-7	.	TRBV10-2	.	CASSEWGVRTHSYEQYF	TGCGCCAGCAGTGAGTGGGGGGTCAGGACTCACTCCTACGAGCAGTACTTC
TRBJ1-6	.	TRBV2	.	CASSEARGNSPLHF	TGTGCCAGCAGTGAAGCGCGCGGCAATTCACCCCTCCACTTT
TRBJ2-2	.	TRBV3-1/TRBV3-2	.	CASSGQMNTGELFF	TGTGCCAGCAGCGGACAGATGAACACCGGGGAGCTGTTTTTT
TRBJ2-5	.	TRBV7-8	TRBD2	CASSLLQRGAGFYF	TGTGCCAGCAGCTTACTTCAGCGGGGGGCTGGCTTTTACTTC
TRBJ2-3	.	TRBV5-6	.	CASWETGEGDTQYF	TGTGCCAGCTGGGAGACAGGGGAGGGGGATACGCAGTATTTT
TRBJ2-5	few	TRBV29-1	TRBD2	CSVAPLAGGYQETQYF	TGCAGCGTTGCCCCCCTAGCGGGGGGGTACCAAGAGACCCAGTACTTC
TRBJ1-3	.	TRBV7-2	.	CASSLVASTGNTIYF	TGTGCCAGCAGCTTAGTAGCCTCGACTGGAAACACCATATATTTT
TRBJ2-7	.	TRBV5-4	TRBD1	CASSSPPGQNYEQYF	TGTGCCAGCAGCTCACCCCCGGGACAGAACTACGAGCAGTACTTC
TRBJ1-6	.	TRBV30	.	CAWRRQELNSPLHF	TGTGCCTGGAGAAGACAGGAGCTAAATTCACCCCTCCACTTT